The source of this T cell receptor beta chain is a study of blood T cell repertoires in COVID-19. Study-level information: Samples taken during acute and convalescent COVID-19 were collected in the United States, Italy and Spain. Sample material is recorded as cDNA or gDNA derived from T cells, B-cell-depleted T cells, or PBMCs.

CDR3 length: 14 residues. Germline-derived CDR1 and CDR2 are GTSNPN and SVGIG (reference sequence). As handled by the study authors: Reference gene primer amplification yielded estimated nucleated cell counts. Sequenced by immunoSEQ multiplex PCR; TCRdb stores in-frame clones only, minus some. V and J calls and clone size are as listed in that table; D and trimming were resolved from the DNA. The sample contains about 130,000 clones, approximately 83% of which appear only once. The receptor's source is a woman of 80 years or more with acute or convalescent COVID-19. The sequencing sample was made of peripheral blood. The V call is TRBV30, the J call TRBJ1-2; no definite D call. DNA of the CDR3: TGTGCATGTAGTGTTGGAGTCACTAACTATGGCTACACCTTC. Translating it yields CACSVGVTNYGYTF.